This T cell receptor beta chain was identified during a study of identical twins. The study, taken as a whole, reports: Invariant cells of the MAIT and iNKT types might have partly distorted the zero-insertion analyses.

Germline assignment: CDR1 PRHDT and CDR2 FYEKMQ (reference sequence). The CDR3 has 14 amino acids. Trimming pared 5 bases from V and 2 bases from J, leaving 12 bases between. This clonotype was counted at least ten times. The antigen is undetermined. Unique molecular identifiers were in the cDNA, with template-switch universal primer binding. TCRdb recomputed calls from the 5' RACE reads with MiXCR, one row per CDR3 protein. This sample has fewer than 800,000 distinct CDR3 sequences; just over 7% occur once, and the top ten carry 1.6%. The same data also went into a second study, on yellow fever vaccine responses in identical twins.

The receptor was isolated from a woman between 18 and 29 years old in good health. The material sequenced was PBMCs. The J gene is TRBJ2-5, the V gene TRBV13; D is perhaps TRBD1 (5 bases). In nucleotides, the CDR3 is TGTGCCAGCAGCGTCTCGACAGTTCAAGAGACCCAGTACTTC. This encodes CASSVSTVQETQYF.